The T cell receptor beta chain described here comes from a study of CD8+ T cells in alopecia areata. Study-wide points: Higher clonality and more expanded CD8+ clones appeared in lesional than normal scalp. Shared TCR sequences were less clear between patients than in mice, possibly partly from HLA diversity.

TCR sequencing used cDNA made by reverse transcription of extracted RNA. Sequencing used immunoSEQ multiplex PCR; TCRdb keeps in-frame clones, though not all of them. The data contain 100,000 to 150,000 clones, about 46% of them singletons. Lesional scalp punch biopsies and peripheral blood came from alopecia areata patients. Trimming took 3 bases from V and 5 from J, leaving 10 bases between them. From germline, CDR1 is SQVTM and CDR2 ANQGSEA. The CDR3 is made up of 12 amino acids. As for this clone: Antigen unknown.

This receptor was identified in a human donor with alopecia areata. Sequencing input: NKG2D-low CD8+ T cells sorted from blood. The rearrangement links TRBV29-1 to TRBJ1-2; a weak D match, TRBD1 (5 bases). The CDR3 nucleotides read TGCAGCGTTGATTCGGGGGATTATGGCTACACCTTC. Protein sequence: CSVDSGDYGYTF.